A single sample is the source of the 10 T cell receptor beta chains below, sequenced in a study of Tregs in tolerant kidney transplant recipients (dated by TCRdb to the late 2010s). Library creation used the immunoSEQ multiplex PCR assay. Held by TCRdb, this immuneACCESS table contains in-frame sequences only and omits some clones. Under half of the omission traces to an unresolved V gene where checked; the cause of the rest is unknown. The sample includes about 240,000 clones, with 65% to 85% observed a single time. About 0.64% of the sample belongs to the ten largest clones. Material for sequencing was CD4+ T cells from blood. The receptors come from a human donor in good health.

For the CDR3, the DNA is TGTGCCACCAGCAAACAGGGTAGCAATCAGCCCCAGCATTTT. Translation gives CATSKQGSNQPQHF. This sequence joins TRBV15 and TRBJ1-5, with D possibly being TRBD1 (6 bases). The CDR3 runs 14 residues. Germline CDR1 LNHNV, CDR2 YYDKDF (reference sequence). Trimming stripped 4 bases from V and 0 bases from J, with 7 bases between.

This clone was seen once. This rearrangement joins TRBV20-1 to TRBJ1-2; D is unresolved. The V gene lost 7 bases and the J gene lost 3 bases, with 6 bases spanning the gap. The germline gives CDR1 DFQATT, CDR2 SNEGSKA (reference sequence). The CDR3 spans 10 residues. The CDR3 protein is CSGLYYGYTF. The CDR3 coding sequence is TGCAGTGGACTCTACTATGGCTACACCTTC.

The J gene is TRBJ2-7, the V gene TRBV9, with D tentatively TRBD1 (6 bases). There are 14 residues in the CDR3. Trimming shortened V by 0 bases and J by 0 bases, and 7 bases separated the two germline ends. Germline CDR1 and CDR2: SGDLS and YYNGEE. This CDR3 is CASSVATGSYEQYF. The CDR3 DNA reads TGTGCCAGCAGCGTAGCGACAGGCTCCTACGAGCAGTACTTC.

The rearrangement joins TRBV7-9 to TRBJ2-7, with 7 bases fitting TRBD1. The germline V gene encodes CDR1 SEHNR and CDR2 FQNEAQ (reference sequence). The CDR3 sequence is 16 residues long. The ends lost 3 bases at V and 0 bases at J; junction bases unmatched: 8. The CDR3 nucleotides are TGTGCCAGCAGCTTTATCCCCCGACAGGGCTCCTACGAGCAGTACTTC. Translating gives CASSFIPRQGSYEQYF. Based on the CDR3 plus reference TRBV7-9 and TRBJ2-7, the full variable domain is DTGVSQNPRHKITKRGQNVTFRCDPISEHNRLYWYRQTLGQGPEFLTYFQNEAQLEKSRLLSDRFSAERPKGSFSTLEIQRTEQGDSAMYLCASSFIPRQGSYEQYFGPGTRLTVT.

This clone showed up just a few times. This chain links TRBV4-1 with TRBJ2-5, with TRBD2 matching over 13 bases. The CDR3 sequence is 16 residues long. Germline V CDR1 and CDR2: MGHRA, YSYEKL. J gave up 7 bases and V 1 base, and 6 bases lay outside the gene matches. DNA for the CDR3: TGCGCCAGCAGCCAAGGCCCCGGACTAGCGGGAGTGACCCAGTACTTC. Translation: CASSQGPGLAGVTQYF.

This sequence joins TRBV5-1 and TRBJ2-1; D gene uncertain. CDR3 length equals 11 residues. Germline loops: CDR1 SGHRS, CDR2 YFSETQ. The V end lost 5 bases, the J end lost 7 bases, and 7 bases lay between the germline ends. This CDR3 reads CASRAENEQFF. In nucleotides, the CDR3 is TGCGCCAGCAGGGCAGAGAATGAGCAGTTCTTC.

The rearrangement links TRBV5-4 to TRBJ2-7; D ambiguous. Trimming shortened V by 4 bases and J by 0 bases, and 8 bases separated the two germline ends. From germline, CDR1 is SGHNT and CDR2 YYREEE (reference sequence). The CDR3 is 13 amino acids. As DNA, the CDR3 is TGTGCCAGCAGCCCCCGGTCCTCCTACGAGCAGTACTTC. As protein: CASSPRSSYEQYF.

The chain uses TRBV7-2 and TRBJ2-5; 8 bases line up with TRBD2. There are 16 residues in the CDR3. Germline CDR1 reads SGHTA; CDR2 reads FQGNSA. Unmatched junction bases numbered 12, after V lost 5 bases and J lost 4 bases. This CDR3 reads CASSTPPGGPGETQYF. The CDR3 DNA reads as TGTGCCAGCAGCACCCCGCCGGGAGGGCCGGGAGAGACCCAGTACTTC.

This chain joins TRBV30 and TRBJ2-5, with 8 bases fitting TRBD1. The CDR3 is 13 residues long. The V gene's germline CDR1 is GTSNPN and CDR2 SVGIG (reference sequence). V was clipped by 7 bases and J by 4 bases; unmatched bases: 8. CDR3 loop: CASDRGLSETQYF. In DNA form, the CDR3 reads TGTGCCTCCGACAGGGGATTGTCAGAGACCCAGTACTTC.

This sequence joins TRBV25-1 and TRBJ1-5; no clear D gene. The CDR3 consists of 12 residues. In germline, CDR1 is MGHDK, CDR2 SYGVNS. Deletions cut 4 bases from V and 3 bases from J, with 4 bases between. The CDR3, as DNA: TGTGCCAGCAGTGGACCCAATCAGCCCCAGCATTTT. It is translated as CASSGPNQPQHF.